This TCR beta chain was obtained from a study of shared clonotypes between healthy human individuals. Study as a whole: The cohort had a couple of women and a few men, ages 18 to 49. Study results and limitations: A few donors showed sharing of around 5% of naive CD4 clonotypes. Non-shared clonotypes had lower generation probabilities than clonotypes shared by all four sorted-subset donors.

Methods used by the authors: Filtering differed for immunoSEQ, which gave only junction sequences without quality scores. Using immunoSEQ multiplex PCR, the repertoire was profiled, and TCRdb retains in-frame clones only, with some absent. The V and J calls and clone size come from that table; D and trimming were worked out from the DNA. The sample gives around 2.5 million clones, approximately 93% of which show up once; 0.36% is in the top ten. This clone has a single count. Its antigen remains unidentified. Germline CDR1 is SGHRS and CDR2 is YFSETQ. The CDR3 totals 19 residues. V shed 4 bases, J shed 2 bases, and the junction held 13 bases outside the gene matches.

The TCR was taken from a man in his late teens or twenties in good health. Some clones in this sample may be carry-over from other donors' samples. The sequenced material came from naive CD4+ T cells from PBMCs. The sample's subset: CD45RA+ positively selected. The chain couples TRBV5-1 to TRBJ2-5, with 14 bases identical to TRBD2. The CDR3: CASSRLAGGVNGRQETQYF. CDR3 sequence (DNA): TGCGCCAGCAGCCGACTAGCGGGAGGGGTGAATGGACGTCAAGAGACCCAGTACTTC. Together with reference TRBV5-1 and TRBJ2-5, the CDR3 gives the full variable domain: KAGVTQTPRYLIKTRGQQVTLSCSPISGHRSVSWYQQTPGQGLQFLFEYFSETQRNKGNFPGRFSGRQFSNSRSEMNVSTLELGDSALYLCASSRLAGGVNGRQETQYFGPGTRLLVL.